The 25 T cell receptor beta chains below all came from one sample that was sequenced in a study of shared clonotypes between healthy human individuals. Repertoires were generated with immunoSEQ multiplex PCR, while TCRdb's copy carries only in-frame clones and drops some. The sample holds around 980,000 clones; around 82% are singletons and the top ten take more than 0.55%. Sample: memory CD4+ T cells from PBMCs. The subset was: CD45RA-negative fraction. All receptors derive from a man younger than 30 in good health. Some clones in this sample may be carry-over from other donors' samples.

The gene calls are TRBV28 and TRBJ2-5, with 7 bases identical to TRBD1. The CDR3 runs to 14 residues. The germline V gene encodes CDR1 MDHEN and CDR2 SYDVKM. V dropped 5 bases and J dropped 7; count of bases not matched to a gene: 10. CDR3: CASSPGQRRGTQYF. DNA for the CDR3: TGTGCCAGCAGTCCGGGACAGAGACGAGGGACCCAGTACTTC.

This clone has more than one count but fewer than ten. V usage is TRBV25-1 and J usage is TRBJ1-1, with TRBD1 matching over 7 bases. Germline-derived CDR1 and CDR2 are MGHDK and SYGVNS. Trimming removed 3 bases from V and 1 base from J; junction bases left unmatched: 5. CDR3 size: 15 residues. The CDR3 region is CASSDPRTGNTEAFF. CDR3 nucleotide sequence: TGTGCCAGCAGTGATCCCCGGACAGGGAACACTGAAGCTTTCTTT.

This chain connects TRBV7-2 to TRBJ1-1, with D hard to call. Germline V gene lookup returns CDR1 SGHTA and CDR2 FQGNSA. This CDR3 has 12 residues. V was cut by 4 bases and J by 8 bases, with 11 bases left in between. Here the CDR3 reads CASSSAGSEAFF. The CDR3 DNA follows: TGTGCCAGCAGCTCGGCCGGTTCCGAAGCTTTCTTT.

The chain links TRBV7-6 to TRBJ1-2; tentative D call: TRBD1 (6 bases). The CDR3 has 14 residues. The V end lost 5 bases, the J end lost 8 bases, and 18 bases lay between the germline ends. In germline, CDR1 is SGHVS, CDR2 FNYEAQ. For the CDR3, the DNA is TGTGCCAGCAGCCTCAGGGGACGGGGTGAGGGCTACACCTTC. Translating it yields CASSLRGRGEGYTF.

With respect to this clone: The CDR3 does not close with the conserved phenylalanine or tryptophan, likely indicating a read error. Because the CDR3's place on the DNA is in doubt, the DNA is left out and the CDR3 is given as listed by TCRdb. The chain couples TRBV21-1 to TRBJ2-7. TRBV21-1 counts as a pseudogene. The CDR3 spans 13 amino acids, including both terminal residues. CDR3 sequence reads: CASIELVPYEQYL.

This CDR3 reads CASSQVGHLLEGTFF. As DNA, the CDR3 is TGCGCCAGCAGCCAAGTTGGGCATCTCCTAGAAGGGACTTTCTTT. J is TRBJ1-1 and V is TRBV4-1, with D hard to call. The V gene's germline CDR1 is MGHRA and CDR2 YSYEKL. The V end lost 1 base, the J end lost 12 bases, and 21 bases lay between the germline ends. This CDR3 has 15 residues.

Concerning this clone: A junction end diverges from the germline sequence, so it may reflect a read error. The gene calls are TRBV13 and TRBJ1-1; D gene unclear. The CDR3 is 13 residues long. CDR1 and CDR2 from the germline V gene are PRHDT and FYEKMQ (reference sequence). CDR3 coding DNA: TGTGCCAGCACCTTAGTGAGGAACACTGAAGCTTTCTTT. It specifies CASTLVRNTEAFF.

This clone was detected only once. The J gene is TRBJ2-4, the V gene TRBV7-2, with a possible D match to TRBD1 (6 bases). This CDR3 is 14 amino acids long. Trimming took 1 base from V and 8 from J, leaving 12 bases between them. The germline CDR1 and CDR2 sequences are SGHTA and FQGNSA. The CDR3 coding sequence is TGTGCCAGCAGCTTAGGGGCCAGGGGAGACATTCAGTACTTC. Translated, it gives CASSLGARGDIQYF. The full variable domain, its missing parts supplied by reference TRBV7-2 and TRBJ2-4, is GAGVSQSPSNKVTEKGKDVELRCDPISGHTALYWYRQSLGQGLEFLIYFQGNSAPDKSGLPSDRFSAERTGGSVSTLTIQRTQQEDSAVYLCASSLGARGDIQYFGAGTRLSVL.

This clone was counted many times. V is TRBV5-6 and J is TRBJ2-5, with 8 positions matching TRBD1. From germline, CDR1 is SGHDT and CDR2 YYEEEE. V lost 1 base, J lost 7 bases, and 12 bases stayed unmatched. CDR3 length: 16 amino acids. The CDR3 is CASSLSGTGARGTQYF. The CDR3 nucleotides are TGTGCCAGCAGCTTGTCCGGGACAGGTGCCCGGGGGACCCAGTACTTC.

This clone showed up just a few times. This chain links TRBV4-1 with TRBJ2-5; maybe TRBD1 (7 bases). The V and J ends lost 1 base and 4 bases respectively, with 13 bases between them. The CDR3 is 15 residues long. CDR1 is MGHRA and CDR2 is YSYEKL in the germline V gene. The CDR3 coding sequence is TGCGCCAGCAGCCAAGGTGGAGGGGGCTCAGAGACCCAGTACTTC. Its protein product is CASSQGGGGSETQYF.

As regards this clone: Other DNA sequences in the same sample also yield this CDR3. This CDR3 reads CSARVEGGYTF. CDR3 bases: TGCAGTGCTAGAGTAGAGGGAGGCTACACCTTC. V gene TRBV20-1 combines with J gene TRBJ1-2; no firm D call. There are 11 residues in the CDR3. Germline values: CDR1 DFQATT, CDR2 SNEGSKA (reference sequence). Trimming left V 1 base short and J 8 bases short, with 8 bases between.

V and J are TRBV4-2 and TRBJ2-7; 7 bases match TRBD2. Germline V gives CDR1 LGHNA, CDR2 YNFKEQ. The CDR3 runs 17 residues. Trimming at V came to 3 bases and at J to 2 bases, leaving 13 bases not matched to a gene. The CDR3 nucleotides are TGTGCCAGCAGCCAGTCCCGCGGGGGTAGCTTCCCCTACGAGCAGTACTTC. It encodes CASSQSRGGSFPYEQYF.

The chain is built from TRBV5-1 and TRBJ1-3; D perhaps matches TRBD1 (6 bases). With 4 bases removed from V and 0 bases from J, the gap between germline ends came to 11 bases. This CDR3 region has 15 residues. Germline CDR1 SGHRS, CDR2 YFSETQ. The CDR3 spells CASSVGQSSGNTIYF. CDR3 nucleotides: TGCGCCAGCAGCGTTGGACAGAGCTCTGGAAACACCATATATTTT.

J is TRBJ1-1 and V is TRBV5-1, with D tentatively TRBD1 (5 bases). Germline CDR1 and CDR2: SGHRS and YFSETQ. Trimming cost V 3 bases and J 6 bases, with 15 bases left between them. This CDR3 comprises 14 residues. The CDR3 here is CASSSGPRTPEAFF. CDR3 in DNA: TGCGCCAGCAGCTCGGGACCGAGGACCCCTGAAGCTTTCTTT.

This clone was counted once. The rearrangement links TRBV25-1 to TRBJ2-2; D unclear. The germline V gene has CDR1 MGHDK and CDR2 SYGVNS. The CDR3 spans 13 residues. V was pared by 10 bases and J by 6 bases, with 15 bases between. Here the CDR3 DNA reads TGTGCCACCGCTCGAACGGCCCCCGGGGAGCTGTTTTTT. Amino acids: CATARTAPGELFF.

The sample holds one count of this clone. This chain connects TRBV6-6 to TRBJ1-2; no clear D gene. This CDR3 region has 12 residues. From germline, CDR1 is MNHNY and CDR2 SVGAGI (reference sequence). Trimming left V 7 bases short and J 4 bases short, with 10 bases between. The CDR3 loop reads CASKDSGYGYTF. CDR3 DNA: TGTGCCAGCAAAGACTCGGGCTATGGCTACACCTTC.

V gene TRBV5-1 combines with J gene TRBJ2-7; D remains unclear. The length of the CDR3 is 13 residues. Looked up from germline, CDR1 is SGHRS and CDR2 is YFSETQ. The V end lost 0 bases, the J end lost 6 bases, and 10 bases lay between the germline ends. DNA of the CDR3: TGCGCCAGCAGCTTGGGCCCATTCTCCGAGCAGTACTTC. Translating it yields CASSLGPFSEQYF.

The chain recombines TRBV7-2 with TRBJ2-1, with 11 positions matching TRBD2. The CDR3 length is 16 residues. The germline V gene has CDR1 SGHTA and CDR2 FQGNSA. With 0 bases clipped from V and 4 bases from J, the junction kept 2 bases outside the gene matches. CDR3 nucleotides: TGTGCCAGCAGCTTAGCGGGACTAGCGGTGTACAATGAGCAGTTCTTC. Translation: CASSLAGLAVYNEQFF.

This sequence joins TRBV5-1 and TRBJ1-4; 7 bases match TRBD1. The J segment lost 1 base and the V segment lost 4 bases, leaving 7 bases of the junction unmatched. This CDR3 spans 16 amino acids. Germline V CDR1 and CDR2: SGHRS, YFSETQ. The CDR3 nucleotides are TGCGCCAGCAGCGCGGGACAGCCTTTAACTAATGAAAAACTGTTTTTT. It specifies CASSAGQPLTNEKLFF.

V and J are TRBV9 and TRBJ2-1; TRBD2 aligns across 9 bases. This CDR3 is 17 amino acids long. The germline gives CDR1 SGDLS, CDR2 YYNGEE. Trimming removed 4 bases from V and 0 bases from J; junction bases left unmatched: 8. CDR3 coding DNA: TGTGCCAGCAGCCCCCGACTAGCGGACCTCTCCTACAATGAGCAGTTCTTC. This codes for CASSPRLADLSYNEQFF.

This clone showed up just once. V is TRBV6-1 and J is TRBJ1-3; D gene unclear. The CDR3 is 16 amino acids. Germline CDR1 is MNHNS and CDR2 is SASEGT. Trimming took 1 base from V and 0 from J, leaving 10 bases between them. Here the CDR3 reads CASSEGLLSSGNTIYF. The CDR3 bases are TGTGCCAGCAGTGAAGGTCTCTTGAGCTCTGGAAACACCATATATTTT.

The chain has TRBV7-8 and TRBJ1-2; D remains unclear. This CDR3 spans 15 amino acids. V dropped 0 bases and J dropped 3 bases, with 11 bases sitting between them. Looked up from germline, CDR1 is SGHVS and CDR2 is FQNEAQ. The CDR3 bases are TGTGCCAGCAGCTTAGCGACCCGCGGCTACTATGGCTACACCTTC. This encodes CASSLATRGYYGYTF. The variable domain in full, completed from reference TRBV7-8 and TRBJ1-2, reads GAGVSQSPRYKVAKRGQDVALRCDPISGHVSLFWYQQALGQGPEFLTYFQNEAQLDKSGLPSDRFFAERPEGSVSTLKIQRTQQEDSAVYLCASSLATRGYYGYTFGSGTRLTVV.

The gene calls are TRBV4-1 and TRBJ2-1, with unresolved D. The V gene lost 4 bases and the J gene lost 2 bases, with 12 bases spanning the gap. In germline, CDR1 is MGHRA, CDR2 YSYEKL. The CDR3 loop spans 15 amino acids. The CDR3 spells CASSLDALPYNEQFF. CDR3 nucleotides: TGCGCCAGCAGCCTTGACGCTCTACCCTACAATGAGCAGTTCTTC.

V usage is TRBV28 and J usage is TRBJ2-1; D may be TRBD1 (6 bases). V lost 2 bases and J lost 6, with 11 bases in between. The length of the CDR3 is 14 residues. Germline V gene data show CDR1 as MDHEN and CDR2 as SYDVKM. The CDR3 nucleotides read TGTGCCAGCAGTTTAGATACAGGGAGCAATGAGCAGTTCTTC. Translating it yields CASSLDTGSNEQFF.

The J gene is TRBJ1-5, the V gene TRBV19; 7 positions match TRBD1. The V segment lost 5 bases and the J segment 1 base; nucleotides outside the gene matches: 8. Germline CDR1 reads LNHDA; CDR2 reads SQIVND (reference sequence). CDR3 length: 16 residues. CDR3 sequence reads: CASSSGTASSNQPQHF. The CDR3 coding sequence is TGTGCCAGTAGTTCCGGGACAGCTTCGAGCAATCAGCCCCAGCATTTT.